A single sample is the source of the 25 T cell receptor beta chains below, sequenced in a study of identical twins. TCRdb recomputed calls from the 5' RACE reads with MiXCR, one row per CDR3 protein. The sample shows 500,000 to 650,000 distinct CDR3 sequences, about 7.1% of them seen only once. The data also belong to a second study, concerning yellow fever vaccine responses in identical twins.

Sequencing was performed on PBMCs. The source of these receptors is a woman aged 18-35 years in good health.

This clonotype has a handful of counts. V gene TRBV7-8 combines with J gene TRBJ2-7; possibly TRBD1 or TRBD2 for D (5 bases each). CDR1 is SGHVS and CDR2 is FQNEAQ in the germline V gene. V gave up 4 bases and J gave up 0 bases, with 10 bases separating them. CDR3 length equals 14 residues. Here the CDR3 reads CASSWAGSSYEQYV. DNA for the CDR3: TGTGCCAGCAGCTGGGCAGGGAGCTCCTACGAGCAGTACGTC.

This clonotype was seen at least ten times. The V and J genes are TRBV5-1 and TRBJ1-2; possibly TRBD1 for D (6 bases). The CDR3 is 13 amino acids. Trimming cost V 3 bases and J 4 bases, with 10 bases left between them. Germline V gene lookup returns CDR1 SGHRS and CDR2 YFSETQ. CDR3 in DNA: TGCGCCAGCAGCTCCGGACAGACCTATGGCTACACCTTC. It specifies CASSSGQTYGYTF.

This clonotype was seen ten or more times. The CDR3 DNA reads as TGCAGTGCTAGAGGCCAGCTTTACAATGAGCAGTTCTTC. This encodes CSARGQLYNEQFF. The chain couples TRBV20-1 to TRBJ2-1; D uncertain. Looked up from germline, CDR1 is DFQATT and CDR2 is SNEGSKA (reference sequence). This CDR3 has 13 residues. V shed 1 base and J shed 4 bases, with 8 bases lying between them.

This clonotype was seen more than once but under ten times. The chain uses TRBV5-1 and TRBJ1-3, with no clear D. The germline V and J ends were trimmed by 4 bases and 4 bases, with 18 bases remaining between them. From germline, CDR1 is SGHRS and CDR2 YFSETQ. CDR3 length: 16 amino acids. The CDR3 DNA reads as TGCGCCAGCAGCGTAAAACCGGGATTTGAGGGAAACACCATATATTTT. It encodes CASSVKPGFEGNTIYF. Variable domain in full (rest from reference TRBV5-1 and TRBJ1-3): KAGVTQTPRYLIKTRGQQVTLSCSPISGHRSVSWYQQTPGQGLQFLFEYFSETQRNKGNFPGRFSGRQFSNSRSEMNVSTLELGDSALYLCASSVKPGFEGNTIYFGEGSWLTVV.

This clonotype was counted a few times. The rearrangement joins TRBV20-1 to TRBJ2-5; maybe TRBD2 (6 bases). Trimming took 3 bases from V and 2 from J, leaving 19 bases between them. The CDR3 is made up of 16 amino acids. CDR1 is DFQATT and CDR2 is SNEGSKA in the germline V gene (reference sequence). CDR3 region: CSASAAGWGEQETQYF. The CDR3 DNA reads as TGCAGTGCTAGTGCGGCCGGGTGGGGGGAGCAAGAGACCCAGTACTTC.

This clonotype has a count of ten or more. The chain links TRBV4-2 to TRBJ2-3, with D possibly matching TRBD2 (6 bases). Trimming stripped 0 bases from V and 5 bases from J, with 18 bases between. The CDR3 loop spans 17 amino acids. Germline loops: CDR1 LGHNA, CDR2 YNFKEQ. CDR3 DNA: TGTGCCAGCAGCCAAGAGAGTGGCGGTACGGGAGTAGATACGCAGTATTTT. Residues: CASSQESGGTGVDTQYF.

This clonotype has more than one count but fewer than ten. J is TRBJ1-1 and V is TRBV12-3 or TRBV12-4; 7 nucleotides line up with TRBD1. Germline trimming cut 5 bases from V and 2 bases from J; bases unmatched to any gene: 8. The CDR3 is made up of 15 amino acids. This chain's CDR3 is CASSLRTGQNTEAFF. The CDR3 bases are TGTGCCAGCAGTCTCCGGACAGGCCAAAACACTGAAGCTTTCTTT.

This clonotype was seen a handful of times. The gene calls are TRBV28 and TRBJ2-3; a weak D match, TRBD1 (6 bases). The CDR3 has 16 residues. Germline-derived CDR1 and CDR2 are MDHEN and SYDVKM. V was shortened by 5 bases and J by 4 bases, with 19 bases between the two germline ends. The CDR3 loop is CASSTAQGRGSDTQYF. The DNA of the CDR3 is TGTGCCAGCAGTACCGCACAGGGTCGGGGCTCAGATACGCAGTATTTT. The full variable domain, in which reference TRBV28 and TRBJ2-3 provide the parts outside the CDR3, is DVKVTQSSRYLVKRTGEKVFLECVQDMDHENMFWYRQDPGLGLRLIYFSYDVKMKEKGDIPEGYSVSREKKERFSLILESASTNQTSMYLCASSTAQGRGSDTQYFGPGTRLTVL.

The chain joins TRBV5-1 to TRBJ2-3, with TRBD2 identical over 8 bases. The length of the CDR3 is 14 residues. CDR1 and CDR2 (germline): SGHRS, YFSETQ. Trimming removed 2 bases from V and 3 bases from J; junction bases left unmatched: 2. The CDR3 loop is CASSLLAETDTQYF. The CDR3 nucleotides read TGCGCCAGCAGCTTACTAGCGGAAACAGATACGCAGTATTTT.

The table lists this clonotype with a few counts. The V gene is TRBV20-1, the J gene TRBJ1-1; 7 bases are a match to TRBD1. The germline gives CDR1 DFQATT, CDR2 SNEGSKA (reference sequence). The CDR3 is 13 residues long. Trimming removed 6 bases from V and 5 bases from J; junction bases left unmatched: 9. CDR3 in amino acids: CSAKRPGGTEAFF. CDR3 nucleotide sequence: TGCAGTGCAAAGCGGCCAGGGGGAACTGAAGCTTTCTTT.

This clonotype was observed a few times. The junction departs from the called germline gene at one end, perhaps through a read error. Written as DNA, the CDR3 is TGTGCCAGCAACCGCCCAGGGGGAGATCCGGGATTT. It codes for CASNRPGGDPGF. The chain links TRBV12-3 or TRBV12-4 to TRBJ1-3, with 7 bases aligning to TRBD1. The CDR3 is 12 amino acids.

The V gene is TRBV20-1, the J gene TRBJ1-5; D is perhaps TRBD1 (5 bases). Germline values: CDR1 DFQATT, CDR2 SNEGSKA (reference sequence). V lost 5 bases and J lost 3, with 11 bases in between. There are 13 residues in the CDR3. The CDR3 here is CSALDSLNQPQHF. As DNA, the CDR3 is TGCAGTGCTCTAGACAGCCTCAATCAGCCCCAGCATTTT.

This clonotype was seen repeatedly, ten times or more. The chain couples TRBV7-6 to TRBJ2-2; D not certain. Trimming stripped 2 bases from V and 4 bases from J, with 11 bases between. The CDR3 runs to 15 residues. Looked up from germline, CDR1 is SGHVS and CDR2 is FNYEAQ. The CDR3 protein is CASSLSGQSTGELFF. The CDR3, as DNA: TGTGCCAGCAGCTTAAGTGGGCAGTCCACCGGGGAGCTGTTTTTT. Looking up the rest from reference TRBV7-6 and TRBJ2-2 gives the full variable domain: GAGVSQSPRYKVTKRGQDVALRCDPISGHVSLYWYRQALGQGPEFLTYFNYEAQQDKSGLPNDRFSAERPEGSISTLTIQRTEQRDSAMYRCASSLSGQSTGELFFGEGSRLTVL.

The V gene is TRBV7-9, the J gene TRBJ2-5; D is undetermined. The CDR3 consists of 16 residues. The V and J ends lost 4 bases and 1 base respectively, with 16 bases between them. Germline values: CDR1 SEHNR, CDR2 FQNEAQ (reference sequence). In DNA form, the CDR3 reads TGTGCCAGCAGCTCCTGGCGTAGTGACGGCCAAGAGACCCAGTACTTC. It yields the protein CASSSWRSDGQETQYF.

The chain links TRBV2 to TRBJ2-5; D possibly corresponds to TRBD1 (5 bases). Trimming took off 5 bases at V and 5 bases at J, with 18 bases between the two ends. Germline V gene data show CDR1 as SNHLY and CDR2 as FYNNEI. This CDR3 has 15 residues. In DNA, the CDR3 is TGTGCCAGCAGTCCTAACCCCCAGGGCCTGGAGACCCAGTACTTC. Translation gives CASSPNPQGLETQYF.

The chain couples TRBV4-3 to TRBJ2-7; no firm D call. This CDR3 is 13 amino acids long. Germline CDR1 LGHNA, CDR2 YSLEER. The germline V and J ends were trimmed by 4 bases and 4 bases, with 11 bases remaining between them. The CDR3 sequence is CASSPGELYEQYF. The DNA for the CDR3 is TGCGCCAGCAGCCCGGGCGAGCTTTACGAGCAGTACTTC.

This clonotype has at least ten counts. This rearrangement joins TRBV3-1 to TRBJ2-3; D remains ambiguous. CDR1 and CDR2 (germline): LGHDT, YNNKEL (reference sequence). The V gene lost 0 bases and the J gene lost 4 bases, with 8 bases spanning the gap. The CDR3 is 14 amino acids. The chain's CDR3 is CASSQDVHPDTQYF. CDR3 nucleotide sequence: TGTGCCAGCAGCCAAGATGTCCATCCAGATACGCAGTATTTT.

Written as DNA, the CDR3 is TGCAGTGCTGAGTACCGGGGGACAGGGGTCACCGGGGAGCTGTTTTTT. Its protein product is CSAEYRGTGVTGELFF. The gene calls are TRBV20-1 and TRBJ2-2; 10 bases align to TRBD1. Germline V CDR1 and CDR2: DFQATT, SNEGSKA (reference sequence). The CDR3 totals 16 residues. Trimming at V came to 5 bases and at J to 4 bases, leaving 10 bases not matched to a gene.

The V and J genes are TRBV29-1 and TRBJ1-2; D possibly corresponds to TRBD1 (6 bases). The CDR3 covers 12 residues. V lost 3 bases and J lost 7, with 12 bases in between. Germline V CDR1 and CDR2: SQVTM, ANQGSEA. CDR3 DNA sequence: TGCAGCGTTGAGGAACAGGGTGGTGGCTACACCTTC. It codes for CSVEEQGGGYTF.

This clonotype was counted many times. CDR3 loop: CASSLDTVYGYTF. In DNA form, the CDR3 reads TGTGCCAGCAGCTTAGACACCGTCTATGGCTACACCTTC. The rearrangement links TRBV7-8 to TRBJ1-2; D gene unclear. CDR3 length: 13 amino acids. Germline CDR1 is SGHVS and CDR2 is FQNEAQ. V was trimmed by 1 base and J by 4 bases, leaving 7 bases between them.

This clonotype was detected ten times or more. The gene calls are TRBV6-5 and TRBJ2-1; TRBD2 agrees at 9 bases. This CDR3 has 17 residues. Trimming took 4 bases from V and 9 from J; bases not matched to a gene: 16. The germline CDR1 and CDR2 sequences are MNHEY and SVGAGI. The chain's CDR3 is CASSFLLRGGVTGEQFF. The DNA for the CDR3 is TGTGCCAGCAGTTTCCTACTTCGCGGGGGGGTGACGGGTGAGCAGTTCTTC.

This clonotype was found many times. This chain joins TRBV29-1 and TRBJ2-2; 11 bases map to TRBD1. The germline V gene has CDR1 SQVTM and CDR2 ANQGSEA. Trimming removed 6 bases from V and 6 bases from J; junction bases left unmatched: 6. The CDR3 sequence is 14 residues long. The CDR3 DNA sequence: TGCAGCGTGGGGACAGGGGGAAGGGCCGGGGAGCTGTTTTTT. Amino acid sequence: CSVGTGGRAGELFF.

This clonotype was recorded many times. In nucleotides, the CDR3 is TGTGCCAGCAGTGAATATGGTGTTGATGCCAACACCGGGGAGCTGTTTTTT. Protein product: CASSEYGVDANTGELFF. J is TRBJ2-2 and V is TRBV2; no firm D call. The CDR3 spans 17 residues. Per the germline V gene, CDR1 is SNHLY and CDR2 is FYNNEI. Trimming pared 2 bases from V and 2 bases from J, leaving 15 bases between.

This clonotype was observed many times. The chain is built from TRBV10-3 and TRBJ2-7; 8 nucleotides line up with TRBD2. Germline V lookup: CDR1 ENHRY, CDR2 SYGVKD. The length of the CDR3 is 13 residues. The ends lost 3 bases at V and 5 bases at J; junction bases unmatched: 3. The CDR3 region is CAISDGRAHEQYF. In DNA form, the CDR3 reads TGTGCCATCAGTGACGGGAGGGCCCACGAGCAGTACTTC.

As for this clonotype: It may be a read error: a sequence one base away is much more abundant. The rearrangement links TRBV3-1 to TRBJ2-7, with TRBD1 matching over 9 bases. CDR3 length: 13 residues. From germline, CDR1 is LGHDT and CDR2 YNNKEL (reference sequence). The trim removed 8 bases at V and 1 base at J, leaving 3 bases unmatched. The CDR3 loop reads CASGGQGSYEQYF. DNA of the CDR3: TGTGCCAGCGGGGGACAGGGATCCTACGAGCAGTACTTC.